This T cell receptor (beta chain) came from a study of kidney transplant recipient with SARS-CoV-2 infection. This clonotype was found many times. Using its own MiXCR run on the reads, TCRdb lists one record per CDR3 protein. Among fewer than 250,000 distinct CDR3 sequences listed, 29% were seen once. Germline V CDR1 and CDR2: WSHSY, SAAADI. The CDR3 extends over 17 amino acids. V gave up 5 bases and J gave up 4 bases, with 23 bases separating them. This receptor was obtained from a male patient between 25 and 39 years old who had COVID-19 and was a kidney transplant recipient. Part of the T cell pool may stem from the graft donor. The sample was a blood sample, taken at baseline and between days 110 and 120 from a kidney transplant recipient. This chain links TRBV10-2 with TRBJ1-2; D is undetermined. The CDR3 spells CASSTFYTSRKTYGYTF. For the CDR3, the DNA is TGCGCCAGCAGTACATTTTACACTTCTAGAAAGACCTATGGCTACACCTTC.